This T cell receptor beta chain was sequenced in a study of shared clonotypes between healthy human individuals. Looking at the study overall: CD4 naive cells filled three plates per donor, CD4 memory three, CD8 naive two and CD8 memory one.

Trimming cost V 4 bases and J 7 bases, with 14 bases left between them. Germline CDR1 is GTSNPN and CDR2 is SVGIG (reference sequence). This CDR3 is 13 amino acids long. As originally analysed: In the immunoSEQ data, sequences were junction-only and lacked quality scores, so filtering differed. Sequencing was performed with immunoSEQ multiplex PCR; in TCRdb, only in-frame clones are kept and a portion is missing. V and J calls plus clone size are reproduced from that table; the DNA served to infer D and trimming. Of some 2.1 million clones in the sample, around 95% were seen once. Sequenced: naive CD4+ T cells sorted from blood. Noted subset: CD45RA+ positively selected. The sequence was obtained from a man aged 18-30 years in good health. The V gene is TRBV30, the J gene TRBJ1-5, with D maybe TRBD1 (6 bases). The CDR3 here is CAWNRDPGQPQHF. CDR3 nucleotide sequence: TGTGCCTGGAACAGGGATCCGGGACAGCCCCAGCATTTT. Together with reference TRBV30 and TRBJ1-5, the CDR3 gives the full variable domain: SQTIHQWPATLVQPVGSPLSLECTVEGTSNPNLYWYRQAAGRGLQLLFYSVGIGQISSEVPQNLSASRPQDRQFILSSKKLLLSDSGFYLCAWNRDPGQPQHFGDGTRLSIL.